Listed below are T cell receptor beta chains from one sample, sequenced in a study of a mutant IDH1 vaccine in newly diagnosed glioma. The method was immunoSEQ multiplex PCR; TCRdb's version includes in-frame clones alone and lacks a portion of them. The table has 120,000 or so clones, over 75% seen once. Antigens of these TCRs are unknown. This material consisted of PBMCs, taken from a glioma patient whose treatment included an IDH1 peptide vaccine. Receptors were obtained from a man aged 40-49 years with glioma. CDR3s include the opening cysteine and the closing phenylalanine or tryptophan. D genes are given only for firm matches. Clone size is shown for a subset of rows, as once, few, many or a class of expanded clone.

CDR3	DNA	length	D	size	V	J
CASSLLGRVNEKLFF	TGTGCCAGCAGCTTACTGGGACGGGTTAATGAAAAACTGTTTTTT	15	.	.	TRBV7-2	TRBJ1-4
CASSFYVGAYEQYF	TGTGCCAGCAGCTTTTACGTCGGGGCCTACGAGCAGTACTTC	14	.	once	TRBV6-5	TRBJ2-7
CAGGTRQGSYNEQFF	TGTGCCGGAGGTACGAGACAGGGGTCCTACAATGAGCAGTTCTTC	15	TRBD1	.	TRBV2	TRBJ2-1
CASIPGTGVNQPQHF	TGTGCCAGCATCCCAGGGACAGGAGTCAATCAGCCCCAGCATTTT	15	TRBD1	.	TRBV28	TRBJ1-5
CASSGRGGENYGYTF	TGTGCCAGCAGTGGCCGAGGGGGCGAGAACTATGGCTACACCTTC	15	TRBD1	.	TRBV6-5	TRBJ1-2
CASSQGGTGGTEAFF	TGCGCCAGCAGCCAAGGTGGGACAGGGGGGACTGAAGCTTTCTTT	15	TRBD1	.	TRBV4-3	TRBJ1-1
CASSQDLADTQYF	TGTGCCAGCAGCCAAGACCTAGCAGATACGCAGTATTTT	13	.	.	TRBV14	TRBJ2-3
CASSYGGPEGYTF	TGTGCCAGCAGTTACGGGGGGCCAGAGGGCTACACCTTC	13	.	.	TRBV6-5	TRBJ1-2
CASTLGQGKNQPQHF	TGTGCCAGCACCCTGGGACAGGGTAAGAATCAGCCCCAGCATTTT	15	TRBD1	.	TRBV2	TRBJ1-5
CASSLLEEGVYEQYF	TGTGCCAGCAGCTTACTCGAAGAGGGAGTCTACGAGCAGTACTTC	15	.	.	TRBV7-9	TRBJ2-7
CASSLSRDRYTGELFF	TGTGCCAGCAGCTTGAGCCGGGACAGGTACACCGGGGAGCTGTTTTTT	16	TRBD1	.	TRBV5-5	TRBJ2-2
CASSLQRATYEQYF	TGTGCCAGCAGCCTTCAGCGGGCCACCTACGAGCAGTACTTC	14	.	.	TRBV7-8	TRBJ2-7
CASRVLANNEQFF	TGTGCCAGCCGGGTCCTCGCCAACAATGAGCAGTTCTTC	13	.	.	TRBV27	TRBJ2-1
CASSPILSPVADTQYF	TGCGCCAGCAGCCCCATACTATCCCCAGTCGCAGATACGCAGTATTTT	16	.	.	TRBV5-1	TRBJ2-3
CASSLRPKGISYEQYF	TGTGCCAGCAGTTTACGGCCCAAGGGGATTTCCTACGAGCAGTACTTC	16	.	.	TRBV27	TRBJ2-7
CASSYSRGHTEAFF	TGTGCCAGCAGTTACTCGAGGGGGCACACTGAAGCTTTCTTT	14	TRBD1	.	TRBV6-5	TRBJ1-1
CASSPFRSGALSGANVLTF	TGCGCCAGCAGCCCATTTCGATCGGGGGCCCTTTCTGGGGCCAACGTCCTGACTTTC	19	.	.	TRBV4-3	TRBJ2-6
CASSSAPGQLNEKLFF	TGTGCCAGCAGCTCGGCACCGGGACAGCTTAATGAAAAACTGTTTTTT	16	TRBD1	.	TRBV11-1	TRBJ1-4
CSVYRDYGYTF	TGCAGCGTCTACAGGGACTATGGCTACACCTTC	11	.	.	TRBV29-1	TRBJ1-2
CASTRTSGRNEQFF	TGTGCCAGCACCAGGACTAGCGGGAGAAATGAGCAGTTCTTC	14	TRBD2	.	TRBV5-8	TRBJ2-1
CASSEPGPGVQYF	TGTGCCAGCAGTGAACCGGGACCCGGTGTGCAGTACTTC	13	.	.	TRBV6-1	TRBJ2-7
CASSIGSLNQPQHF	TGTGCCAGTAGTATTGGGTCCCTCAATCAGCCCCAGCATTTT	14	.	.	TRBV19	TRBJ1-5
CASSPGDRTRNEQFF	TGTGCCAGCAGCCCAGGGGATCGCACCCGCAATGAGCAGTTCTTC	15	.	few	TRBV14	TRBJ2-1
CASSYAGTGAPPLHF	TGTGCCAGCAGTTACGCCGGGACAGGGGCGCCACCCCTCCACTTT	15	TRBD1	.	TRBV28	TRBJ1-6
CASSQDFTAEQYF	TGCGCCAGCAGCCAAGACTTCACGGCCGAGCAGTACTTC	13	.	.	TRBV4-1	TRBJ2-7
CASSLSGTSYEQYF	TGCGCCAGCAGCTTGTCCGGGACATCCTACGAGCAGTACTTC	14	.	.	TRBV5-1	TRBJ2-7
CASTKDRNTEAFF	TGTGCCAGCACCAAGGACAGGAACACTGAAGCTTTCTTT	13	.	.	TRBV7-2	TRBJ1-1
CASSQNRGFFEAFF	TGCGCCAGCAGCCAAAACAGGGGATTTTTTGAAGCTTTCTTT	14	TRBD1	many	TRBV4-1	TRBJ1-1
CASSAGIRYEQYF	TGTGCCAGCAGCGCGGGGATCCGTTACGAGCAGTACTTC	13	.	.	TRBV9	TRBJ2-7
CASSWGQGSPYGYTF	TGTGCCAGCAGCTGGGGACAGGGGAGTCCCTATGGCTACACCTTC	15	TRBD1	few	TRBV6-5	TRBJ1-2
CASSVGDTVYGYTF	TGTGCCAGCAGCGTAGGGGACACCGTCTATGGCTACACCTTC	14	.	few	TRBV9	TRBJ1-2
CASSQEGQGSHEQYF	TGCGCCAGCAGCCAAGAGGGACAGGGCAGCCACGAGCAGTACTTC	15	TRBD1	.	TRBV4-1	TRBJ2-7
CASSLRRVGGIHGELFF	TGTGCCAGCAGCTTACGTAGGGTAGGGGGGATCCACGGGGAGCTGTTTTTT	17	.	.	TRBV7-2	TRBJ2-2
CASSSGTSGTGELFF	TGTGCCAGCAGCTCCGGGACTAGCGGTACCGGGGAGCTGTTTTTT	15	TRBD2	.	TRBV7-2	TRBJ2-2
CASSLSVGGRIEAFF	TGTGCCAGCAGCTTATCCGTAGGCGGGCGTATTGAAGCTTTCTTT	15	.	.	TRBV7-9	TRBJ1-1
CATGDRGRFGYGYTF	TGTGCCACTGGGGACAGGGGGAGGTTTGGCTATGGCTACACCTTC	15	TRBD1	.	TRBV19	TRBJ1-2
CACRPGTGGMGYTF	TGTGCCTGCCGACCCGGGACAGGGGGTATGGGCTACACCTTC	14	TRBD1	.	TRBV30	TRBJ1-2
CASSSGQGLYGYTF	TGTGCCAGCAGCTCGGGACAGGGCCTCTATGGCTACACCTTC	14	TRBD1	once	TRBV7-9	TRBJ1-2
CASSQGAGEQYF	TGTGCCAGTAGCCAGGGGGCGGGCGAGCAGTACTTC	12	TRBD1	.	TRBV19	TRBJ2-7
CASSSGDYEQYF	TGTGCCAGCAGCTCCGGGGACTACGAGCAGTACTTC	12	.	.	TRBV7-9	TRBJ2-7
CASSSRKGRSTDTQYF	TGTGCCAGCAGCTCCAGGAAGGGGAGGTCTACAGATACGCAGTATTTT	16	.	.	TRBV7-6	TRBJ2-3
CASSLEGRGTQYF	TGTGCCAGCAGCCTAGAGGGCAGGGGAACGCAGTATTTT	13	.	.	TRBV11-2	TRBJ2-3
CASSTPRKLNTEAFF	TGTGCCAGTAGTACCCCGCGAAAGTTAAACACTGAAGCTTTCTTT	15	.	once	TRBV19	TRBJ1-1
CASSLVTGGNTIYF	TGTGCCAGCAGCTTGGTCACGGGTGGAAACACCATATATTTT	14	.	.	TRBV5-6	TRBJ1-3
CASSQGVLAGGPGGELFF	TGCGCCAGCAGCCAAGGAGTACTAGCGGGAGGGCCGGGCGGGGAGCTGTTTTTT	18	TRBD2	.	TRBV4-3	TRBJ2-2
CASGTGAPVF	TGTGCCTCCGGGACAGGGGCCCCGGTCTTT	10	TRBD1	few	TRBV30	TRBJ1-1
CAWRAWTGGSPIYEQYF	TGTGCCTGGAGGGCCTGGACAGGGGGCTCTCCTATCTACGAGCAGTACTTC	17	TRBD1	.	TRBV30	TRBJ2-7
CASSQEGTGDPEQYF	TGTGCCAGCAGCCAAGAGGGGACAGGGGATCCCGAGCAGTACTTC	15	TRBD1	.	TRBV4-2	TRBJ2-7
CASSQDPGARSNEQFF	TGCGCCAGCAGCCAAGACCCAGGGGCCCGTTCCAATGAGCAGTTCTTC	16	.	once	TRBV4-3	TRBJ2-1
CASRQLSTDTQYF	TGTGCCAGCAGACAGCTTAGCACAGATACGCAGTATTTT	13	.	.	TRBV27	TRBJ2-3
CASSDVIRQETQYF	TGTGCCAGCAGTGATGTAATCAGGCAAGAGACCCAGTACTTC	14	.	.	TRBV2	TRBJ2-5
CASSDDRGTEAFF	TGTGCCAGCAGCGACGACAGAGGGACTGAAGCTTTCTTT	13	.	few	TRBV2	TRBJ1-1
CASSLRQNYGYTF	TGTGCCAGCAGCTTAAGGCAGAACTATGGCTACACCTTC	13	.	.	TRBV7-2	TRBJ1-2
CASSLAAGGGYTF	TGTGCCAGCAGCTTGGCAGCAGGGGGCGGCTACACCTTC	13	TRBD1	few	TRBV5-6	TRBJ1-2
CASSLGRGSNQPQHF	TGTGCCAGCAGCTTAGGCCGGGGATCCAATCAGCCCCAGCATTTT	15	.	.	TRBV13	TRBJ1-5
CAISAAGGLSGNTIYF	TGTGCCATCAGTGCAGCAGGGGGGCTCTCTGGAAACACCATATATTTT	16	TRBD1	once	TRBV10-3	TRBJ1-3
CATTERGTSTDTQYF	TGTGCGACCACCGAGCGGGGGACGAGCACAGATACGCAGTATTTT	15	TRBD2	.	TRBV12-5	TRBJ2-3
CAWNAGVATNEKLFF	TGTGCCTGGAATGCAGGGGTTGCAACTAATGAAAAACTGTTTTTT	15	.	few	TRBV30	TRBJ1-4